A selection of T cell receptor beta chains follows, all from one sample in a study of CD8 T cells in ankylosing spondylitis. From the 5' RACE reads, TCRdb called clonotypes with MiXCR, one entry per CDR3 protein. Here the sample spans about 220,000 distinct CDR3 sequences, more than 5.5% being singletons. The sample was blood, either unsorted or a sorted T cell fraction (not recorded which). Receptor source: a male donor with ankylosing spondylitis. CDR3s include the opening cysteine and the closing phenylalanine or tryptophan. Each record gives: D gene, V gene, clone size, J gene, CDR3 DNA, CDR3 protein. D genes are given only for firm matches. The size entry is marked missing in some rows and otherwise reads once, few, many or a size class.

>TRBD2|TRBV4-3|many|TRBJ2-7
TGCGCCAGCAGCCAAGATGGGACTAGGGCGTACGAGCAGTACTTC
CASSQDGTRAYEQYF
>.|TRBV7-2|.|TRBJ2-5
TGTGCCAGCAGCCCACTAGGTCGGGAGACCCAGTACTTC
CASSPLGRETQYF
>TRBD2|TRBV5-5|many|TRBJ2-1
TGTGCCAGCAGCCCCGGGACTAGCGGGGGGAAAACCTACAATGAGCAGTTCTTC
CASSPGTSGGKTYNEQFF
>.|TRBV28|many|TRBJ1-1
TGTGCCAGCACCCCGTTAACCTCCGGTGGGACTGAAGCTTTCTTT
CASTPLTSGGTEAFF
>TRBD2|TRBV5-1|many|TRBJ2-1
TGCGCCAGCACGGCTAGCGGGAGGTTGGGTCGTAATGAGCAGTTCTTC
CASTASGRLGRNEQFF
>.|TRBV11-2|many|TRBJ2-3
TGTGCCACCGCCAAAGGGGCGCGCGTGTTGGGCACAGATACGCAGTATTTT
CATAKGARVLGTDTQYF
>TRBD1|TRBV27|.|TRBJ1-4
TGTGCCAGCAGCTCTTACCCCTCAGGGGGCAGAAAGGAAAAACTGTTTTTT
CASSSYPSGGRKEKLFF
>TRBD2|TRBV7-9|many|TRBJ2-3
TGTGCCAGCAGCACCGGGACTAGCTCCGGAAATACGCAGTATTTT
CASSTGTSSGNTQYF
>.|TRBV4-2|many|TRBJ2-6
TGTGCCAGCAGCCAAGAAGAGGGCTCTGGGGCCAACGTCCTGACTTTC
CASSQEEGSGANVLTF
>.|TRBV7-7|many|TRBJ1-2
TGTGCTAGCAGCCCCGGCTTGGGGGCTAACTATGGCTACACCTTC
CASSPGLGANYGYTF
>.|TRBV6-1|few|TRBJ1-6
TGTGCCAGCAAGGAGTCGAGCTCCTATAATTCACCCCTCCACTTT
CASKESSSYNSPLHF
>TRBD2|TRBV29-1|many|TRBJ2-1
TGCAGCGTTGGGGGGGGTGCATGGAGCGGGGGACGCTCCTACAATGAGCAGTTCTTC
CSVGGGAWSGGRSYNEQFF
>TRBD2|TRBV4-1|many|TRBJ2-5
TGCGCCAGCAGCCAAGGGACTAGCGGCGGGGAGACCCAGTACTTC
CASSQGTSGGETQYF
>.|TRBV4-3|many|TRBJ2-6
TGCGCCAGCAGCCCGTATCTAGGGAAGCTCTCTGGGGCCAACGTCCTGACTTTC
CASSPYLGKLSGANVLTF
>TRBD1|TRBV6-5|many|TRBJ2-5
TGTGCCAGCAGTTTTAGGGACAGGGGAGCCCAAGAGACCCAGTACTTC
CASSFRDRGAQETQYF
>.|TRBV15|few|TRBJ2-7
TGTGCCACCAGCAGAACTCGGGAGACCCAGCAGTACTTC
CATSRTRETQQYF
>TRBD1|TRBV5-1|many|TRBJ1-1
TGCGCCAGCAGCTCGTTTACAGGGGCTGGCACTGAAGCTTTCTTT
CASSSFTGAGTEAFF
>TRBD2|TRBV7-2|many|TRBJ2-1
TGTGCCAGCAGCTTAGGGTGGATTAGCGGGAGGTCGGATGAGCAGTTCTTC
CASSLGWISGRSDEQFF
>TRBD2|TRBV2|.|TRBJ2-5
TGTGCCAGCAAGGGACTAGCGCAAGAGACCCAGTACTTC
CASKGLAQETQYF
>TRBD2|TRBV6-2/TRBV6-3|.|TRBJ2-1
TGTGCCAGCAGTTACAGACTAGCGGGTATAAATGAGCAGTTCTTC
CASSYRLAGINEQFF
>.|TRBV12-3/TRBV12-4|.|TRBJ1-5
TGTGCCAACACCCCTGGGGGGGCCGATCAGCCCCAGCATTTT
CANTPGGADQPQHF
>.|TRBV9|many|TRBJ2-2
TGTGCCAGCAGCCCAACACTGAAGGGACACGACACCGGGGAGCTGTTTTTT
CASSPTLKGHDTGELFF
>TRBD1|TRBV9|many|TRBJ2-1
TGTGCCAGCTCCCGGGGGGCCACCGGGACAGGGATCAATGAGCAGTTCTTC
CASSRGATGTGINEQFF
>TRBD1|TRBV6-2/TRBV6-3|many|TRBJ1-6
TGTGCCAGCAGTACAACAGGGGGAAATTCACCCCTCCACTTT
CASSTTGGNSPLHF
>.|TRBV30|.|TRBJ1-1
TGTGCCTGGAGTTCACAGAGGGGCAGTATGAACACTGAAGCTTTCTTT
CAWSSQRGSMNTEAFF
>TRBD2|TRBV16|.|TRBJ2-1
TGTGCCAGCAGCCCGCATAGAGTGCCTAGCGGGTACAATGAGCAGTTCTTC
CASSPHRVPSGYNEQFF
>.|TRBV25-1|many|TRBJ1-5
TGTGCCAGCAGTCATGCGCTCGGGCCCCAGCATTTT
CASSHALGPQHF
>.|TRBV5-6|.|TRBJ1-3
TGTGCCAGCAGCTTGGGGGCAGGGGCTGGAAACACCATATATTTT
CASSLGAGAGNTIYF
>.|TRBV6-2/TRBV6-3|few|TRBJ1-2
TGTGCCAGCAGGGAGGTCCCTCGGGGCTACACCTTC
CASREVPRGYTF
>TRBD2|TRBV4-3|many|TRBJ2-1
TGCGCCAGCAGCCGTATACTAGCGGGGGGGAATAATGAGCAGTTCTTC
CASSRILAGGNNEQFF